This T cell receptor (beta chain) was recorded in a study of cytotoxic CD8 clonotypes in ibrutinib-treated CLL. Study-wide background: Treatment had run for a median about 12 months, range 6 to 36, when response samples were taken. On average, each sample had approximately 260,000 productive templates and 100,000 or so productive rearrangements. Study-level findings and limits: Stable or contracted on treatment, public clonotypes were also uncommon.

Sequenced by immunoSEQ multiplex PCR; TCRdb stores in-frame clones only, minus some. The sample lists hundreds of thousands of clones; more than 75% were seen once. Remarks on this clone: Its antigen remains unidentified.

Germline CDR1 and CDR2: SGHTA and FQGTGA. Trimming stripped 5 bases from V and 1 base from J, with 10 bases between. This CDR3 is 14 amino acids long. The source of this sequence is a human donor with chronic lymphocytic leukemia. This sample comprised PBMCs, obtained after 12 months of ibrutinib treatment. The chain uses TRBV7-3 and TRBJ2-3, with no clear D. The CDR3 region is CASSPRRGTDTQYF. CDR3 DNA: TGTGCCAGCAGCCCCCGGAGAGGCACAGATACGCAGTATTTT.